The 2 T cell receptor beta chains reported below all come from one sample, sequenced in a study of OX40 agonist ivuxolimab in advanced cancers. Measured with immunoSEQ multiplex PCR; TCRdb has only the in-frame clones, and not every one. The sample has around 68,000 clones; about nine tenths are singletons. Sequences were derived from CD4+ or CD8+ T cells sorted from blood, sampled in a trial of the OX40 agonist ivuxolimab. The receptors here all came from an adult with an advanced solid tumor such as melanoma, head and neck, liver or kidney cancer.

The chain joins TRBV9 to TRBJ1-1; 7 bases line up with TRBD1. This CDR3 comprises 16 residues. The germline V gene has CDR1 SGDLS and CDR2 YYNGEE. With V trimmed by 3 bases and J by 1 base, 9 bases remained unmatched. CDR3 nucleotide sequence: TGTGCCAGCAGCGGACCCCCGGGACAGAAGAACACTGAAGCTTTCTTT. As protein: CASSGPPGQKNTEAFF.

V usage is TRBV15 and J usage is TRBJ1-2, with a tentative D call TRBD1 (5 bases). Germline V CDR1 and CDR2: LNHNV, YYDKDF (reference sequence). This CDR3 is built from 16 residues. The germline V and J ends were trimmed by 5 bases and 8 bases, with 24 bases remaining between them. CDR3 DNA sequence: TGTGCCACCAGCCGTGGTACCTTGTCAGGGAATTACGGCTACACCTTC. Translated: CATSRGTLSGNYGYTF.